The 14 T cell receptor beta chains reported below all come from one sample, sequenced in a study of T cell responses to AZD1222 COVID-19 vaccine. This table comes from immunoSEQ multiplex PCR, and its TCRdb copy is limited to in-frame clones, with some not included. The table lists tens of thousands of clones, 75% to 90% of them singletons. Sequencing used peripheral blood, obtained on day 0 of AZD1222 vaccination. These TCRs come from an adult in good health.

The genes are TRBV18 and TRBJ1-5, with a weak D call TRBD1 (6 bases). This CDR3 comprises 15 residues. In germline, CDR1 is KGHSH, CDR2 LQKENI. V was shortened by 5 bases and J by 0 bases, with 11 bases between the two germline ends. The DNA for the CDR3 is TGTGCCAGCTCATCGGGACATAATAGCAATCAGCCCCAGCATTTT. As protein: CASSSGHNSNQPQHF.

This chain uses TRBV7-9 with TRBJ1-6, with 7 positions matching TRBD1. The germline gives CDR1 SEHNR, CDR2 FQNEAQ (reference sequence). J lost 6 bases, V lost 5 bases, and 4 bases had no gene match. CDR3 length: 14 residues. The CDR3 loop is CASSVGTVNSPLHF. CDR3 nucleotide sequence: TGTGCCAGCAGCGTTGGGACAGTTAATTCACCCCTCCACTTT.

This clone has a single count. The chain joins TRBV3-1 (or the pseudogene TRBV3-2) to TRBJ1-3; D may be TRBD1 (6 bases). This CDR3 contains 16 residues. The V end was cut by 5 bases, the J end by 0 bases, with 14 bases between. CDR1 is LGHDT, CDR2 YNNKEL, per germline (reference sequence). The CDR3 is CASSSRGGISGNTIYF. CDR3 in DNA: TGTGCCAGCAGCTCCCGAGGGGGGATCTCTGGAAACACCATATATTTT.

The chain links TRBV10-3 to TRBJ1-2, with D hard to call. The CDR3 has 13 residues. The V gene's germline CDR1 is ENHRY and CDR2 SYGVKD. Trimming took off 4 bases at V and 8 bases at J, with 14 bases between the two ends. This chain's CDR3 is CAISGKEREGYTF. The CDR3 DNA reads TGTGCCATCAGTGGAAAGGAGCGTGAGGGCTACACCTTC.

The rearrangement joins TRBV27 to TRBJ1-4; 7 bases are shared with TRBD1. Germline V lookup: CDR1 MNHEY, CDR2 SMNVEV (reference sequence). The CDR3 loop spans 14 amino acids. The junction had 4 bases not matched to a gene; V was cut back by 6 bases and J by 3 bases. Here the CDR3 DNA reads TGTGCCAGCAGATACCAGGGGGCTAATGAAAAACTGTTTTTT. Encoded protein: CASRYQGANEKLFF. Looking up the rest from reference TRBV27 and TRBJ1-4 gives the full variable domain: EAQVTQNPRYLITVTGKKLTVTCSQNMNHEYMSWYRQDPGLGLRQIYYSMNVEVTDKGDVPEGYKVSRKEKRNFPLILESPSPNQTSLYFCASRYQGANEKLFFGSGTQLSVL.

This chain joins TRBV19 and TRBJ2-7; 7 bases are a match to TRBD2. Germline V gene lookup returns CDR1 LNHDA and CDR2 SQIVND (reference sequence). The CDR3 runs 13 residues. V lost 7 bases, J lost 0 bases, and 3 bases stayed unmatched. In nucleotides, the CDR3 is TGTGCCAGTAAGGGACTACCCTCCTACGAGCAGTACTTC. Translation gives CASKGLPSYEQYF.

The chain has TRBV30 and TRBJ2-1, with D uncertain. The CDR3 spans 13 residues. V lost 1 base and J 2 bases, leaving 6 bases between the germline ends. Germline V lookup: CDR1 GTSNPN, CDR2 SVGIG (reference sequence). The CDR3, as DNA: TGTGCCTGGAGTGGTGTCCCCTACAATGAGCAGTTCTTC. It encodes CAWSGVPYNEQFF.

The genes are TRBV5-1 and TRBJ1-1; unclear D gene. The CDR3 has 16 residues. The V gene's germline CDR1 is SGHRS and CDR2 YFSETQ. V was trimmed by 0 bases and J by 4 bases, leaving 16 bases between them. The CDR3 spells CASSLAHTPAGTEAFF. CDR3 DNA: TGCGCCAGCAGCTTGGCCCACACTCCAGCAGGCACTGAAGCTTTCTTT.

In its sample, this clone was seen once. This chain joins TRBV11-2 and TRBJ2-1; no firm D call. CDR1 SGHAT and CDR2 FQNNGV come from the germline V gene. V lost 1 base, J lost 4 bases, and 23 bases lay in between. This CDR3 is 19 amino acids long. The CDR3 reads CASSLGAADARIGYNEQFF. CDR3 coding DNA: TGTGCCAGCAGCTTAGGAGCAGCCGACGCCCGGATCGGTTACAATGAGCAGTTCTTC.

The chain uses TRBV9 and TRBJ2-1; no reliable D call. V was pared by 6 bases and J by 0 bases, with 13 bases between. Germline loops: CDR1 SGDLS, CDR2 YYNGEE. This CDR3 contains 15 residues. The CDR3 bases are TGTGCCAGCACTTCAGACCCTTCCTCCTACAATGAGCAGTTCTTC. Encoded protein: CASTSDPSSYNEQFF.

J is TRBJ2-1 and V is TRBV24-1, with D possibly being TRBD1 or TRBD2 (5 bases each). The CDR3 is made up of 15 amino acids. The V gene's germline CDR1 is KGHDR and CDR2 SFDVKD. The V end lost 3 bases, the J end lost 4 bases, and 12 bases lay between the germline ends. This CDR3 reads CATSDGGKGYNEQFF. The CDR3 region has the DNA TGTGCCACCAGTGATGGGGGAAAGGGGTACAATGAGCAGTTCTTC.

The rearrangement joins TRBV2 to TRBJ2-3; 14 positions match TRBD2. Germline CDR1 SNHLY, CDR2 FYNNEI. The CDR3 covers 16 residues. J gave up 5 bases and V 6 bases, and 7 bases lay outside the gene matches. CDR3 nucleotide sequence: TGTGCCAGCAGAAAGACTAGCGGGAGGGCGGGAGATACGCAGTATTTT. This sequence encodes CASRKTSGRAGDTQYF.

The V call is TRBV3-1 (or the pseudogene TRBV3-2), the J call TRBJ2-2; 11 bases map to TRBD1. Germline values: CDR1 LGHDT, CDR2 YNNKEL (reference sequence). J was trimmed by 4 bases and V by 0 bases; bases with no gene match: 7. The CDR3 totals 18 residues. CDR3 in amino acids: CASSQDIGTGGITGELFF. CDR3 in DNA: TGTGCCAGCAGCCAAGACATCGGGACAGGGGGAATCACCGGGGAGCTGTTTTTT.

This chain joins TRBV5-1 and TRBJ2-5; D unclear. Germline CDR1 SGHRS, CDR2 YFSETQ. V was trimmed by 5 bases and J by 2 bases, leaving 4 bases between them. The CDR3 contains 11 residues. The CDR3 DNA sequence: TGCGCCAGCAGGCAGCAAGAGACCCAGTACTTC. It encodes CASRQQETQYF.